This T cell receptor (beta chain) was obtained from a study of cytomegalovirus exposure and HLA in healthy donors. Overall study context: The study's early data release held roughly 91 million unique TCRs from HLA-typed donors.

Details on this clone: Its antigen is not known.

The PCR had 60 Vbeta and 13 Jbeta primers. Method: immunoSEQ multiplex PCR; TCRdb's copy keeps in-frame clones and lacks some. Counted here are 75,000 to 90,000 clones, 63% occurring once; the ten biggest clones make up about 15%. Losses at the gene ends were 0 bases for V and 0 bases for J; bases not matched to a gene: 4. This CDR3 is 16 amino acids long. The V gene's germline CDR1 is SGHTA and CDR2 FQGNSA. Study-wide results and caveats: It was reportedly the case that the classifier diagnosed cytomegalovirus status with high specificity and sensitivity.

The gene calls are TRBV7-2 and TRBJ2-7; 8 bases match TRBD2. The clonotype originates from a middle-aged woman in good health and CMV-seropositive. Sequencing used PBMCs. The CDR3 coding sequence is TGTGCCAGCAGCTTAGCAGCGGGAGACTCCTCCTACGAGCAGTACTTC. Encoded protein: CASSLAAGDSSYEQYF.